Listed below are T cell receptor beta chains from one sample, sequenced in a study of shared clonotypes between healthy human individuals. Sequencing used immunoSEQ multiplex PCR; TCRdb keeps in-frame clones, though not all of them. The sample yields some 350,000 clones, around 72% seen once. The specimen was memory CD4+ T cells sorted from blood. These receptors came from a man aged 30 to 39 in good health. CDR3s include the opening cysteine and the closing phenylalanine or tryptophan. A D gene is named only where the DNA matches it firmly. Some rows mark clone size as missing; the rest say once, few, many or name a class of expanded clone.

j_call,clone_size,v_call,d_call,cdr3_nt,cdr3_aa
TRBJ2-7,-,TRBV6-1,-,TGTGCCAGCAGTGAAGTGACGGGCTCCTACGAGCAGTACTTC,CASSEVTGSYEQYF
TRBJ2-1,-,TRBV15,-,TGTGCCACCAGCAGTCAGGGATCCTACAATGAGCAGTTCTTC,CATSSQGSYNEQFF
TRBJ2-1,-,TRBV7-3,-,TGTGCCAGCAGCCCTACAGCCTGGGCCCCGGAGGAGCAGTTCTTC,CASSPTAWAPEEQFF
TRBJ2-2,-,TRBV19,TRBD2,TGTGCCAGTAGTATAGATGCTAGCGGGAGGGCCGCAGGGGAGCTGTTTTTT,CASSIDASGRAAGELFF
TRBJ2-3,-,TRBV5-1,-,TGCGCCAGCAGTCTGGTAGATACGCAGTATTTT,CASSLVDTQYF
TRBJ1-1,-,TRBV28,-,TGTGCCAGCAGTTTAGGTAATACTGAAGCTTTCTTT,CASSLGNTEAFF
TRBJ1-5,-,TRBV18,TRBD1,TGTGCCAGCTCACCGGCCGGGACAGGTACCAATCAGCCCCAGCATTTT,CASSPAGTGTNQPQHF
TRBJ2-6,few,TRBV7-2,TRBD1,TGTGCCAGCAGCCCGACAGGGGGCCGCTCTGGGGCCAACGTCCTGACTTTC,CASSPTGGRSGANVLTF
TRBJ2-5,few,TRBV6-6,-,TGTGCCAGCGCCGACGGCCAAGAGACCCAGTACTTC,CASADGQETQYF
TRBJ2-1,-,TRBV7-2,-,TGTGCCAGCAGCTTACCCGTCCGGGCCAGCTCCTACAATGAGCAGTTCTTC,CASSLPVRASSYNEQFF
TRBJ1-4,-,TRBV11-2,-,TGTGCCAGCAGCCCTGGTATCACGGGTGAAAAACTGTTTTTT,CASSPGITGEKLFF
TRBJ1-2,-,TRBV19,-,TGTGCCAGTAGTGCCCGGGACGGCTATGGCTACACCTTC,CASSARDGYGYTF
TRBJ2-7,-,TRBV28,TRBD1,TGTGCCAGCAGTTCCTCCGGGACAGGGGGCTCCTACGAGCAGTACTTC,CASSSSGTGGSYEQYF
TRBJ2-5,-,TRBV5-1,TRBD2,TGCGCCAGCAGCTTGGGGGGTAGCGGGAGTCTGGGAGAGACCCAGTACTTC,CASSLGGSGSLGETQYF
TRBJ1-1,-,TRBV2,-,TGTGCCAGCAGTGAAAGGGGGAGCGGAACGGTTGAAGCTTTCTTT,CASSERGSGTVEAFF